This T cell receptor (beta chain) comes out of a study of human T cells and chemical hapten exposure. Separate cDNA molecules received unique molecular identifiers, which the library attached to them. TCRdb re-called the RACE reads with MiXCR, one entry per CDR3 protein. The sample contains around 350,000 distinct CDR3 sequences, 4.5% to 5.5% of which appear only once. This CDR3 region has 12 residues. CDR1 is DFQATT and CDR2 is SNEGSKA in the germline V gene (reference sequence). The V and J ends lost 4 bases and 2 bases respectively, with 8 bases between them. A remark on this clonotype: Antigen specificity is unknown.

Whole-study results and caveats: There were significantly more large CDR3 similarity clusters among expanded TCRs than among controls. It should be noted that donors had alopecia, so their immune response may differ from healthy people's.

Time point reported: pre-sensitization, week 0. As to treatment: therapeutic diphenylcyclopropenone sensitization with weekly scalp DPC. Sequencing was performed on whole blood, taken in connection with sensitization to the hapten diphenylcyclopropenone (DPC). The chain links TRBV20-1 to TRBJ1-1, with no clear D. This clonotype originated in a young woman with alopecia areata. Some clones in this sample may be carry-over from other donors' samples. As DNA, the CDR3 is TGCAGTGCTAATACACCCAACACTGAAGCTTTCTTT. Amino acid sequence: CSANTPNTEAFF.